This TCR beta chain appears in the sequencing data of a study of cytomegalovirus exposure and HLA in healthy donors. Turning to the study itself: There were 90 million to 130 million unique TCR beta sequences, drawn from 150 million to 200 million T cells, in an earlier analysis.

V lost 4 bases, J lost 9 bases, and 10 bases stayed unmatched. The CDR3 totals 16 residues. Looked up from germline, CDR1 is LNHDA and CDR2 is SQIVND (reference sequence). The study's findings and limits: In a later analysis, a genetic analysis reported fewer productive-TCR N-insertions in an Asian-associated ancestry cluster than the cohort average. Per a later analysis, 15,000 to 20,000 TCR beta sequences showed association with HLA alleles at 0.05 false discovery rate. It was reportedly the case that the classifier diagnosed cytomegalovirus status with high specificity and sensitivity.

PCR was performed using 60 Vbeta and 13 Jbeta primers. Using immunoSEQ multiplex PCR, the repertoire was profiled, and TCRdb retains in-frame clones only, with some absent. The repertoire holds 150,000 to 200,000 clones, with approximately 70% as singletons. Turning to this clone: The target antigen is unknown.

The rearrangement links TRBV19 to TRBJ2-1; TRBD2 agrees at 12 bases. This TCR was sampled from a woman younger than 35 in good health and CMV-seropositive. Sequences were obtained from PBMCs. The CDR3 DNA reads as TGTGCCAGTAGTAGTAAATCTAGCGGGGGGGCCTCTGAGCAGTTCTTC. Protein product: CASSSKSSGGASEQFF. The variable domain in full, completed from reference TRBV19 and TRBJ2-1, reads DGGITQSPKYLFRKEGQNVTLSCEQNLNHDAMYWYRQDPGQGLRLIYYSQIVNDFQKGDIAEGYSVSREKKESFPLTVTSAQKNPTAFYLCASSSKSSGGASEQFFGPGTRLTVL.